This T cell receptor beta chain is drawn from a study of T cell repertoires in cytomegalovirus infection. The overall study: Public TCR beta signatures were indicative of both CMV infection and a matching HLA type.

The CDR3 spans 13 residues. V dropped 6 bases and J dropped 2 bases, with 11 bases sitting between them. The study's findings and limits: The cumulative frequency of public TCR beta families distinguished individuals who carried CMV together with the relevant HLA. Ex vivo responses were dominated by HLA-C-restricted CMV-specific TCR beta clonotypes.

This clonotype was detected ten times or more. Its antigen is undetermined. TCRdb analysed the reads with MiXCR anew, one entry per CDR3 protein. There are just under 550,000 distinct CDR3 sequences in the sample; around 27% occur only once, and approximately 13% lies in the top ten. This TCR was recovered from a human donor in good health (CMV status not recorded). Some clones in this sample may be carry-over from other donors' samples. V usage is TRBV12-3 or TRBV12-4 and J usage is TRBJ2-7; maybe TRBD1 (5 bases). What was sequenced was PBMCs. The CDR3 DNA follows: TGTGCCAGCAGCTTGGGGCTTCCCTACGAGCAGTACTTC. It yields the protein CASSLGLPYEQYF.